Listed here are 21 T cell receptor beta chains from one sample, sequenced in a study of T-cell reconstitution after alpha-beta-depleted transplantation in children. Unique molecular identifiers were incorporated during preparation of the TCRbeta library. TCRdb reprocessed the PCR reads with MiXCR, giving one entry per CDR3 protein. The sample lists 600,000 or so distinct CDR3 sequences; approximately 22% were seen once. The sequences come from PBMCs, mostly from graft donor cells, collected 360 days after TCRalphabeta/CD19-depleted stem cell transplant. Source of these receptors: a boy under two years old who had a stem cell transplant for acute myeloid leukemia, so the T cells may come from the graft donor.

The sample holds a few counts of this clonotype. This chain connects TRBV21-1 to TRBJ2-5; the table's TRBD1 call for D was not verified on the DNA. TRBV21-1 is deemed a pseudogene. This CDR3 comprises 15 residues. The CDR3 sequence: CASSNVYRQQETQYF. The CDR3 DNA is TGTGCCAGCAGCAACGTCTACAGGCAGCAAGAGACCCAGTACTTC.

The chain's CDR3 is CASSSYGTKNEKLFF. The DNA of the CDR3 is TGTGCCAGCAGCTCGTACGGGACAAAGAATGAAAAACTGTTTTTT. The chain uses TRBV7-2 and TRBJ1-4; possibly TRBD1 for D (6 bases). This CDR3 comprises 15 residues. Trimming removed 4 bases from V and 5 bases from J, with 14 bases in between. Germline V gene data show CDR1 as SGHTA and CDR2 as FQGNSA.

J is TRBJ1-6 and V is TRBV6-5; perhaps TRBD1 as D (6 bases). The CDR3 contains 14 residues. Deletions cut 2 bases from V and 10 bases from J, with 12 bases between. CDR1 and CDR2 (germline): MNHEY, SVGAGI. CDR3 nucleotides: TGTGCCAGCAGTTACCGGGATGGGGGCTCACCCCTCCACTTT. Translated, it gives CASSYRDGGSPLHF.

In its sample, this clonotype was seen a few times. This rearrangement joins TRBV25-1 to TRBJ2-3; D might be TRBD2 (5 bases). This CDR3 has 13 residues. Trimming took off 8 bases at V and 1 base at J, with 10 bases between the two ends. Germline V gene lookup returns CDR1 MGHDK and CDR2 SYGVNS. The chain's CDR3 is CASWTPRTDTQYF. Written as DNA, the CDR3 is TGTGCCAGCTGGACTCCCCGCACAGATACGCAGTATTTT.

The CDR3 loop is CASSPPGGVVRVNEQFF. The CDR3 DNA is TGTGCCAGCTCACCACCGGGGGGAGTGGTCCGTGTCAATGAGCAGTTCTTC. The chain combines TRBV18 with TRBJ2-1, with TRBD2 as a possible D gene (6 bases). The germline V gene has CDR1 KGHSH and CDR2 LQKENI. The V end lost 0 bases, the J end lost 6 bases, and 18 bases lay between the germline ends. The CDR3 is made up of 17 amino acids.

The rearrangement joins TRBV4-3 to TRBJ2-3; 15 bases match TRBD2. The CDR3 is 19 residues long. CDR1 is LGHNA and CDR2 is YSLEER in the germline V gene. V lost 0 bases and J lost 2; bases outside the gene matches: 6. CDR3 DNA sequence: TGCGCCAGCAGCCAAGAATCTGGGACTAGCGGGGGGCCCACAGATACGCAGTATTTT. Protein sequence: CASSQESGTSGGPTDTQYF.

The chain couples TRBV11-3 to TRBJ1-1, with TRBD1 identical over 7 bases. Per germline, CDR1 SGHNT and CDR2 YENEEA. V was pared by 0 bases and J by 5 bases, with 6 bases of the junction left unmatched. The CDR3 is made up of 15 amino acids. CDR3 sequence: CASSLDHRGGTEAFF. The CDR3 nucleotides are TGTGCCAGCAGCTTAGATCACAGGGGTGGGACTGAAGCTTTCTTT.

This clonotype was seen more than once but under ten times. The genes are TRBV9 and TRBJ2-1, with 10 bases identical to TRBD1. V shed 0 bases, J shed 2 bases, and the junction held 2 bases outside the gene matches. CDR1 is SGDLS and CDR2 is YYNGEE in the germline V gene. This CDR3 comprises 16 residues. This chain's CDR3 is CASSVVGQGAYNEQFF. The CDR3 nucleotides read TGTGCCAGCAGCGTAGTAGGACAGGGGGCCTACAATGAGCAGTTCTTC.

The sample holds a few counts of this clonotype. This chain's CDR3 is CAISESKSSQQYV. For the CDR3, the DNA is TGTGCCATCAGTGAGTCGAAGTCATCCCAGCAGTACGTC. This chain uses TRBV10-3 with TRBJ2-7; no clear D. The V and J ends lost 0 bases and 8 bases respectively, with 11 bases between them. There are 13 residues in the CDR3. Per the germline V gene, CDR1 is ENHRY and CDR2 is SYGVKD.

The chain carries TRBV7-9 and TRBJ1-1; D remains ambiguous. CDR1 is SEHNR, CDR2 FQNEAQ, per germline (reference sequence). V was clipped by 3 bases and J by 0 bases, with 11 bases between them. The CDR3 is 15 residues long. CDR3 bases: TGTGCCAGCAGCTTGCCCACGAGTCTGAACACTGAAGCTTTCTTT. Residues: CASSLPTSLNTEAFF.

The CDR3 DNA follows: TGCAGTGCTAGAGCAGGACAGACTAGCACAGATACGCAGTATTTT. Translated, it gives CSARAGQTSTDTQYF. The V call is TRBV20-1, the J call TRBJ2-3; D may be TRBD1 (6 bases). The ends were cut back, 1 base at V and 0 bases at J, with 11 bases in the middle. The germline V gene has CDR1 DFQATT and CDR2 SNEGSKA (reference sequence). This CDR3 region has 15 residues.

This clonotype was counted a single time. The chain is built from TRBV4-1 and TRBJ1-4, with 7 bases matching TRBD1. Germline CDR1 and CDR2: MGHRA and YSYEKL. This CDR3 region has 15 residues. The V gene end was trimmed by 1 base and the J gene end by 12 bases; junction bases not matched to a gene: 11. The DNA of the CDR3 is TGCGCCAGCAGCCAAGTCCGGGACAGTCGTGGGGAACTGTTTTTT. It specifies CASSQVRDSRGELFF.

This clonotype occurred many times. The V call is TRBV5-1, the J call TRBJ2-3, with TRBD1 as a possible D gene (5 bases). CDR3 size: 15 residues. V was trimmed by 0 bases and J by 0 bases, leaving 8 bases between them. The germline V gene encodes CDR1 SGHRS and CDR2 YFSETQ. For the CDR3, the DNA is TGCGCCAGCAGCTTGGTGTCAGGGAGCACAGATACGCAGTATTTT. Protein: CASSLVSGSTDTQYF.

The chain links TRBV20-1 to TRBJ2-7; 7 bases fit TRBD2. In germline, CDR1 is DFQATT, CDR2 SNEGSKA (reference sequence). The CDR3 sequence is 13 residues long. Germline trimming cut 4 bases from V and 2 bases from J; bases unmatched to any gene: 5. In DNA form, the CDR3 reads TGCAGTGCTATCAAGGGAGGGACCTACGAGCAGTACGTC. It codes for CSAIKGGTYEQYV.

The chain links TRBV28 to TRBJ2-7, with 8 nucleotides matching TRBD2. CDR3 length equals 17 residues. Germline CDR1 MDHEN, CDR2 SYDVKM. V dropped 5 bases and J dropped 0; count of bases not matched to a gene: 12. The CDR3 protein is CASSTSSGGLFSYEQYV. The CDR3 DNA reads TGTGCCAGCAGTACCTCCAGCGGGGGTCTATTCTCCTACGAGCAGTACGTC.

The rearrangement uses TRBV12-3 or TRBV12-4 and TRBJ1-5; 7 bases agree with TRBD1. V lost 7 bases to trimming and J lost 6 bases; unmatched junction nucleotides: 6. The CDR3 is made up of 13 amino acids. In DNA, the CDR3 is TGTGCCAGCACCAAGGGGGCACGTCAGCCCCAGCATTTT. Residues: CASTKGARQPQHF.

V is TRBV12-3 or TRBV12-4 and J is TRBJ2-7; 9 bases agree with TRBD2. The CDR3 contains 15 residues. The V segment lost 5 bases and the J segment 3 bases; nucleotides outside the gene matches: 8. The CDR3 region is CASSPLAGKNYEQYF. CDR3 DNA: TGTGCCAGCAGTCCCCTAGCGGGGAAAAACTACGAGCAGTACTTC.

This clonotype was seen repeatedly, ten times or more. The chain combines TRBV27 with TRBJ2-5; D unresolved. V was cut by 6 bases and J by 7 bases, with 9 bases left in between. CDR3 size: 11 residues. Germline V lookup: CDR1 MNHEY, CDR2 SMNVEV (reference sequence). The CDR3 nucleotides are TGTGCCAGCAGACATGGTGGGACCCAGTACTTC. Protein product: CASRHGGTQYF.

This clonotype came up many times. V is TRBV28 and J is TRBJ2-6, with D unclear. The germline CDR1 and CDR2 sequences are MDHEN and SYDVKM. Trimming pared 7 bases from V and 3 bases from J, leaving 10 bases between. This CDR3 is 14 amino acids long. CDR3 DNA: TGTGCCAGCACCTTCAGTGGTGGGGCCAACGTCCTGACTTTC. This sequence encodes CASTFSGGANVLTF.

The chain has TRBV6-5 and TRBJ2-1, with a possible D match to TRBD2 (5 bases). The CDR3 length is 17 residues. The ends were cut back, 0 bases at V and 3 bases at J, with 15 bases in the middle. Germline lookup yields CDR1 MNHEY and CDR2 SVGAGI. For the CDR3, the DNA is TGTGCCAGCAGTTACTCGACCCCAGGACTGTACTACAATGAGCAGTTCTTC. This gives the protein CASSYSTPGLYYNEQFF.

This clonotype has a count of ten or more. The chain carries TRBV6-1 and TRBJ2-4; the match to TRBD2 covers 8 bases. Trimming took 6 bases from V and 4 from J; bases not matched to a gene: 2. Germline V lookup: CDR1 MNHNS, CDR2 SASEGT. The CDR3 totals 13 residues. CDR3 DNA: TGTGCCAGCAGACCGGGAGGGAAAAACATTCAGTACTTC. Its translation: CASRPGGKNIQYF.